Shown below are 25 T cell receptor beta chains from a single sample sequenced in a study of T-cell memory formation after mild COVID-19 (dated by TCRdb to the early 2020s). Library prep was done by 5' RACE. The reads were generated on an Illumina NovaSeq 6000. TCRdb itself trimmed the public reads at Q25 with fastp, ran MiXCR and retained productive beta chains. Duplicate CDR3 protein sequences are folded into a single record with the most common DNA and genes. For this sample the table gives under 250,000 distinct CDR3 sequences, of which over 15% were detected only once. Of the sample, less than 2.5% is held by the ten largest clones. The sample comprised PBMCs or a T cell subset sorted from them (not recorded which). These receptors all stem from an adult woman who had mild COVID-19 (a few samples of this study predate the infection). The sample titles of this study are shuffled in the database, so cell type and time point are left out; the donor was told from shared clones.

This clonotype occurred many times. The V gene is TRBV10-3, the J gene TRBJ2-2, with D possibly TRBD2 on 6 matching bases. Germline V gene lookup returns CDR1 ENHRY and CDR2 SYGVKD. The CDR3 consists of 13 residues. V was cut by 2 bases and J by 8 bases, with 9 bases left in between. CDR3 DNA sequence: TGTGCCATCAGTGAGCGCGGGATGGGGGAGCTGTTTTTT. Translating gives CAISERGMGELFF.

This clonotype was counted between two and nine times. V usage is TRBV5-6 and J usage is TRBJ2-3, with TRBD2 matching 8 bases. This CDR3 contains 15 residues. The V gene end was trimmed by 4 bases and the J gene end by 2 bases; junction bases not matched to a gene: 6. Germline CDR1 SGHDT, CDR2 YYEEEE. The CDR3 DNA sequence: TGTGCCAGCAGCCCAGTAGCGGGGCCCACAGATACGCAGTATTTT. It specifies CASSPVAGPTDTQYF.

This clonotype has more than one count but fewer than ten. The J gene is TRBJ2-2, the V gene TRBV9; D unresolved. Germline V gene sequence: CDR1 SGDLS, CDR2 YYNGEE. The CDR3 covers 15 residues. V lost 0 bases and J 2 bases, leaving 8 bases between the germline ends. CDR3 sequence (DNA): TGTGCCAGCAGCGTAGCGGCAAAAAACACCGGGGAGCTGTTTTTT. Protein: CASSVAAKNTGELFF.

This clonotype turned up a few times. The rearrangement links TRBV2 to TRBJ2-5; 7 nucleotides agree with TRBD2. The CDR3 runs to 13 residues. Germline V CDR1 and CDR2: SNHLY, FYNNEI. With 2 bases clipped from V and 7 bases from J, the junction kept 4 bases outside the gene matches. The CDR3 coding sequence is TGTGCCAGCAGTGAATGGGAGGGTTGGACCCAGTACTTC. This encodes CASSEWEGWTQYF.

This clonotype was detected only a few times. V usage is TRBV5-5 and J usage is TRBJ2-5; no definite D call. Trimming cost V 0 bases and J 5 bases, with 11 bases left between them. Germline CDR1 is SGHKS and CDR2 is YYEKEE (reference sequence). This CDR3 comprises 14 residues. CDR3 in amino acids: CASSLAPPRETQYF. The CDR3 DNA is TGTGCCAGCAGCTTGGCCCCACCAAGGGAGACCCAGTACTTC.

This clonotype was seen only a few times. The chain is built from TRBV10-3 and TRBJ1-3, with D unresolved. From germline, CDR1 is ENHRY and CDR2 SYGVKD. The CDR3 is 12 residues long. V lost 10 bases, J lost 0 bases, and 7 bases lay in between. CDR3 DNA sequence: TGTGCCAGCGGCAGCTCTGGAAACACCATATATTTT. Amino acids: CASGSSGNTIYF.

Only a few counts were recorded for this clonotype. The V gene is TRBV5-1, the J gene TRBJ2-7, with unresolved D. V was cut by 3 bases and J by 3 bases, with 13 bases left in between. There are 14 residues in the CDR3. Germline lookup yields CDR1 SGHRS and CDR2 YFSETQ. CDR3 in amino acids: CASSSGPSLYEQYF. CDR3 coding DNA: TGCGCCAGCAGCTCCGGACCCTCGCTCTACGAGCAGTACTTC.

In this sample, this clonotype turned up a few times. The V and J genes are TRBV5-5 and TRBJ1-5; no reliable D call. This CDR3 comprises 15 residues. The V gene lost 5 bases and the J gene lost 2 bases, with 14 bases spanning the gap. Germline V CDR1 and CDR2: SGHKS, YYEKEE (reference sequence). CDR3 nucleotides: TGTGCCAGCAGTACTCAAGGGATCCGCAATCAGCCCCAGCATTTT. Encoded protein: CASSTQGIRNQPQHF.

This clonotype was seen a handful of times. V gene TRBV12-5 combines with J gene TRBJ1-1, with a tentative D call TRBD1 (6 bases). The germline CDR1 and CDR2 sequences are LGHNT and FRNRAP. The CDR3 contains 16 residues. Trimming removed 1 base from V and 0 bases from J, with 12 bases in between. The DNA for the CDR3 is TGTGCTAGTGGTTTGGCAAGGACAGATTTGAACACTGAAGCTTTCTTT. Translated, it gives CASGLARTDLNTEAFF. The whole variable domain, filled in from reference TRBV12-5 and TRBJ1-1, reads DARVTQTPRHKVTEMGQEVTMRCQPILGHNTVFWYRQTMMQGLELLAYFRNRAPLDDSGMPKDRFSAEMPDATLATLKIQPSEPRDSAVYFCASGLARTDLNTEAFFGQGTRLTVV.

The chain combines TRBV7-8 with TRBJ2-7; D gene uncertain. In germline, CDR1 is SGHVS, CDR2 FQNEAQ. This CDR3 is built from 14 residues. Trimming left V 2 bases short and J 0 bases short, with 8 bases between. CDR3 protein: CASSLRSNSYEQYF. DNA for the CDR3: TGTGCCAGCAGCTTACGGTCGAACTCCTACGAGCAGTACTTC.

The table lists this clonotype with many counts. This chain links TRBV4-3 with TRBJ1-4; TRBD1 aligns across 8 bases. The CDR3 sequence is 17 residues long. Trimming took 4 bases from V and 6 from J; bases not matched to a gene: 13. CDR1 is LGHNA, CDR2 YSLEER, per germline. The CDR3 DNA sequence: TGCGCCAGCAGCCGTGGACAGGGAACGAATAAGTATGAAAAACTGTTTTTT. Translated: CASSRGQGTNKYEKLFF.

The V and J genes are TRBV21-1 and TRBJ2-3; TRBD1, as called in the table, went unchecked against the DNA. TRBV21-1 is deemed a pseudogene. The CDR3 runs to 16 residues. The CDR3 nucleotides read TGTGCCAGCAGCAAATTCACGGGACCTTGCACAGATACGCAGTATTTT. It is translated as CASSKFTGPCTDTQYF.

The V call is TRBV6-2 or TRBV6-3, the J call TRBJ1-5, with TRBD1 matching 7 bases. Losses at the gene ends were 6 bases for V and 0 bases for J; bases not matched to a gene: 5. CDR1 and CDR2 (germline): MNHEY, SVGEGT. The CDR3 runs 15 residues. CDR3 residues: CASRKGQHSNQPQHF. CDR3 coding DNA: TGTGCCAGCAGGAAGGGACAGCATAGCAATCAGCCCCAGCATTTT.

Only a few counts were recorded for this clonotype. The gene calls are TRBV2 and TRBJ2-3; 8 nucleotides agree with TRBD2. The CDR3 contains 16 residues. V gave up 8 bases and J gave up 1 base; unmatched junction bases: 11. Germline CDR1 reads SNHLY; CDR2 reads FYNNEI. CDR3 DNA sequence: TGTGCCAGCCGCCGGGAGGGGGGCGGAGGCACAGATACGCAGTATTTT. The encoded protein is CASRREGGGGTDTQYF. The full variable domain, with the rest looked up from reference TRBV2 and TRBJ2-3, is EPEVTQTPSHQVTQMGQEVILRCVPISNHLYFYWYRQILGQKVEFLVSFYNNEISEKSEIFDDQFSVERPDGSNFTLKIRSTKLEDSAMYFCASRREGGGGTDTQYFGPGTRLTVL.

A few counts support this clonotype. V is TRBV10-3 and J is TRBJ1-2; 8 positions agree with TRBD1. V lost 8 bases, J lost 2 bases, and 4 bases stayed unmatched. Germline CDR1 and CDR2: ENHRY and SYGVKD. This CDR3 comprises 13 residues. The CDR3 bases are TGTGCCATCCGGACAGGGTCGAACTATGGCTACACCTTC. It translates to CAIRTGSNYGYTF.

The gene calls are TRBV20-1 and TRBJ2-1; possible D gene TRBD2, 5 bases. Between the trimmed V and J ends, which lost 2 bases and 7 bases, there was a span of 15 bases. Germline V lookup: CDR1 DFQATT, CDR2 SNEGSKA (reference sequence). The CDR3 length is 14 residues. CDR3 sequence: CSARRQEVINEQFF. The CDR3, as DNA: TGCAGTGCTAGAAGGCAGGAGGTAATAAATGAGCAGTTCTTC.

The rearrangement links TRBV21-1 to TRBJ1-2; the tabulated D call, TRBD1, remains unverified against the DNA. TRBV21-1 is flagged as a pseudogene. There are 17 residues in the CDR3. The CDR3 sequence is CASSSQGDVRGTMRYTF. In DNA form, the CDR3 reads TGTGCCAGCAGCTCTCAAGGGGACGTCAGAGGAACTATGCGCTACACCTTC.

The chain joins TRBV5-4 to TRBJ2-2, with no clear D. V dropped 0 bases and J dropped 6 bases, with 6 bases sitting between them. The CDR3 length is 13 residues. Germline loops: CDR1 SGHNT, CDR2 YYREEE (reference sequence). For the CDR3, the DNA is TGTGCCAGCAGCTTGGCAGCGTCCGGGGAGCTGTTTTTT. It encodes CASSLAASGELFF.

The sample holds a few counts of this clonotype. This chain uses TRBV27 with TRBJ1-1; 9 bases line up with TRBD1. J lost 5 bases, V lost 4 bases, and 5 bases had no gene match. The CDR3 runs to 14 residues. In germline, CDR1 is MNHEY, CDR2 SMNVEV (reference sequence). Written as DNA, the CDR3 is TGTGCCAGCAGTTCACAGGGGGCTTTGACTGAAGCTTTCTTT. Its protein is CASSSQGALTEAFF.

The V gene is TRBV5-1, the J gene TRBJ2-7, with D maybe TRBD2 (6 bases). CDR1 and CDR2 (germline): SGHRS, YFSETQ. Deletions cut 6 bases from V and 2 bases from J, with 18 bases between. The CDR3 totals 15 residues. In DNA, the CDR3 is TGCGCCAGCACCCCCGCCGGGGGAACGCCCTACGAGCAGTACTTC. This translates into CASTPAGGTPYEQYF.

This clonotype was counted ten times or more. This rearrangement joins TRBV20-1 to TRBJ1-1; D might be TRBD1 (5 bases). Between the trimmed V and J ends, which lost 2 bases and 1 base, there was a span of 14 bases. The CDR3 runs 15 residues. Germline CDR1 and CDR2: DFQATT and SNEGSKA (reference sequence). In nucleotides, the CDR3 is TGCAGTGCTAGATTCCAGGGACGGGGGAACACTGAAGCTTTCTTT. Its translation is CSARFQGRGNTEAFF.

This clonotype was observed a handful of times. The chain employs TRBV15 and TRBJ1-6; 7 bases are shared with TRBD1. The CDR3 is 16 residues long. J was trimmed by 10 bases and V by 1 base; bases with no gene match: 10. The germline V gene encodes CDR1 LNHNV and CDR2 YYDKDF (reference sequence). The CDR3 sequence: CATSRGLGQGESPLHF. The CDR3 DNA sequence: TGTGCCACCAGCAGAGGTTTGGGTCAGGGGGAATCACCCCTCCACTTT.

The chain has TRBV20-1 and TRBJ2-3, with D perhaps matching TRBD2 (6 bases). Germline V gives CDR1 DFQATT, CDR2 SNEGSKA (reference sequence). The CDR3 totals 15 residues. V was clipped by 0 bases and J by 0 bases, with 10 bases between them. The DNA of the CDR3 is TGCAGTGCTAGAGACGGAGGGACTAGCACAGATACGCAGTATTTT. Protein product: CSARDGGTSTDTQYF.

The chain couples TRBV27 to TRBJ2-7; TRBD1 agrees at 9 bases. This CDR3 has 13 residues. Germline CDR1 is MNHEY and CDR2 is SMNVEV (reference sequence). With 9 bases clipped from V and 6 bases from J, the junction kept 9 bases outside the gene matches. CDR3 region: CASRSGQGAEQYF. The CDR3 DNA is TGTGCCAGTAGATCGGGACAGGGAGCCGAGCAGTACTTC.

V and J are TRBV24-1 and TRBJ1-5; TRBD1 is a possible D gene (5 bases). Per germline, CDR1 KGHDR and CDR2 SFDVKD. This CDR3 has 14 amino acids. The ends were cut back, 5 bases at V and 7 bases at J, with 14 bases in the middle. DNA of the CDR3: TGTGCCACCAGTGCCCTAGGGGTAGGGCAGCCCCAGCATTTT. Translated, it gives CATSALGVGQPQHF.